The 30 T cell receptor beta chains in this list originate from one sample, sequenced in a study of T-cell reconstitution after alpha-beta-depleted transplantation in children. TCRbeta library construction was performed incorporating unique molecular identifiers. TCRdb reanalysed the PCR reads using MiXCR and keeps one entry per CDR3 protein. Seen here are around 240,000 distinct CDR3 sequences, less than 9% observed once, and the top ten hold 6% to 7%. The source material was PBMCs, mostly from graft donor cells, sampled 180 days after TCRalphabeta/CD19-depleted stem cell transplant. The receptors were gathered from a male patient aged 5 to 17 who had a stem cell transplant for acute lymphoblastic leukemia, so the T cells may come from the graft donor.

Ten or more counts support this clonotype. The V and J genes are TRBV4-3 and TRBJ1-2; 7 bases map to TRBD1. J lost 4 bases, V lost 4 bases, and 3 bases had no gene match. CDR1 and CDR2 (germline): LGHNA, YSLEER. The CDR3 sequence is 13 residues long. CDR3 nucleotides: TGCGCCAGCAGCCCCGACAGGGTCTATGGCTACACCTTC. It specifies CASSPDRVYGYTF.

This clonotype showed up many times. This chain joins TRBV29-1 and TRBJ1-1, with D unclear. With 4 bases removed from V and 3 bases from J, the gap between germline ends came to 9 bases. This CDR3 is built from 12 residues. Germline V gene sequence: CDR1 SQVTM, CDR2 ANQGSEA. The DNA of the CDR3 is TGCAGCGTTGTGGGTAGGGACACTGAAGCTTTCTTT. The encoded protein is CSVVGRDTEAFF.

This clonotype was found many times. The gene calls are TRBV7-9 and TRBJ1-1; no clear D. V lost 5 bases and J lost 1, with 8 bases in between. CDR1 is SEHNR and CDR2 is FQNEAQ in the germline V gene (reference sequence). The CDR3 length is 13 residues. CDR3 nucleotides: TGTGCCAGCAGCCCCTGGGGGAACACTGAAGCTTTCTTT. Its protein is CASSPWGNTEAFF.

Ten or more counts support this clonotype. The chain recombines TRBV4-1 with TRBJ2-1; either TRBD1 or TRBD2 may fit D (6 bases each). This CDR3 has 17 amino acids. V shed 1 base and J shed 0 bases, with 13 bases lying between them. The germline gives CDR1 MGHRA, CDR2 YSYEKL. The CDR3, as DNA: TGCGCCAGCAGCCAAGTTGGGGGGCCGAGCTCCTACAATGAGCAGTTCTTC. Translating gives CASSQVGGPSSYNEQFF.

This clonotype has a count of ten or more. The CDR3 region has the DNA TGTGCCAGCAGCCCTCGTCTAGGAAACATTCAGTACTTC. Protein product: CASSPRLGNIQYF. The chain uses TRBV9 and TRBJ2-4; unclear D gene. The length of the CDR3 is 13 residues. Germline V lookup: CDR1 SGDLS, CDR2 YYNGEE. V shed 4 bases and J shed 6 bases, with 11 bases lying between them.

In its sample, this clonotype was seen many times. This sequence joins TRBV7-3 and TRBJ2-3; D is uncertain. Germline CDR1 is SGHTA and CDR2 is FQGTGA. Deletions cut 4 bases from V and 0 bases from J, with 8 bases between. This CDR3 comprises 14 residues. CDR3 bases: TGTGCCAGCAGCTCCGATGGCAGCACAGATACGCAGTATTTT. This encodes CASSSDGSTDTQYF. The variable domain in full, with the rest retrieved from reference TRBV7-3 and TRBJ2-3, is GAGVSQTPSNKVTEKGKYVELRCDPISGHTALYWYRQSLGQGPEFLIYFQGTGAADDSGLPNDRFFAVRPEGSVSTLKIQRTERGDSAVYLCASSSDGSTDTQYFGPGTRLTVL.

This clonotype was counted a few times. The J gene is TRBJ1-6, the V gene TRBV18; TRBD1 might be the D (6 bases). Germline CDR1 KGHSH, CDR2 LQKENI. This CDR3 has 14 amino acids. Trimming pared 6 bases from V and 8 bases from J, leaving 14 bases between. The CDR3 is CASSPGHQYSPLHF. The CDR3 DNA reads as TGTGCCAGCTCGCCGGGACACCAGTATTCACCCCTCCACTTT.

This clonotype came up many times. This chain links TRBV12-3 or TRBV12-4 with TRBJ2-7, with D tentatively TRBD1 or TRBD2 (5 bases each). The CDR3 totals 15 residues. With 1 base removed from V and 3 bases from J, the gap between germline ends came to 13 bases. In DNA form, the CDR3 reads TGTGCCAGCAGTTTAGTCCGGGACGCAGGCTACGAGCAGTACTTC. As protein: CASSLVRDAGYEQYF.

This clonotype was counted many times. DNA of the CDR3: TGCGCCAGCAGCCAACCGGGCCCCCTACTTGGCACAGATACGCAGTATTTT. Amino acid sequence: CASSQPGPLLGTDTQYF. The chain is built from TRBV4-1 and TRBJ2-3; D is undetermined. From germline, CDR1 is MGHRA and CDR2 YSYEKL. Deletions cut 2 bases from V and 1 base from J, with 16 bases between. CDR3 length: 17 residues.

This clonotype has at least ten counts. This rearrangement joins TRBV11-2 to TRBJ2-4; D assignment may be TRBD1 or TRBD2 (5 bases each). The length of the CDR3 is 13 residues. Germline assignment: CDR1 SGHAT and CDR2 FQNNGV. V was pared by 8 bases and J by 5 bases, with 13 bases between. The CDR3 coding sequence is TGTGCCAGCGCCAGGGACCCCCAAAACATTCAGTACTTC. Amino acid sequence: CASARDPQNIQYF. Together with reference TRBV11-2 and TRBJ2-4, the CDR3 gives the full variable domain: EAGVAQSPRYKIIEKRQSVAFWCNPISGHATLYWYQQILGQGPKLLIQFQNNGVVDDSQLPKDRFSAERLKGVDSTLKIQPAKLEDSAVYLCASARDPQNIQYFGAGTRLSVL.

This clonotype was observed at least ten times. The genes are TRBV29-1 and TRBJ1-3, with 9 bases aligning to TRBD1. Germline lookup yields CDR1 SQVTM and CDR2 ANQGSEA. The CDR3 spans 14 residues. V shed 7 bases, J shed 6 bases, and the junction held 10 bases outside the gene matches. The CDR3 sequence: CSAGPQGAENTIYF. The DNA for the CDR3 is TGCAGCGCCGGACCACAGGGGGCGGAAAACACCATATATTTT.

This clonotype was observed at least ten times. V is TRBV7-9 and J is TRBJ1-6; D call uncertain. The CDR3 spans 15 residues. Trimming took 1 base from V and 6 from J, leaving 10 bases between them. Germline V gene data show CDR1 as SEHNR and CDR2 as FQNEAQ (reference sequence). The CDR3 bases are TGTGCCAGCAGCTTAGTTGACAACCTTAATTCACCCCTCCACTTT. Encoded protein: CASSLVDNLNSPLHF.

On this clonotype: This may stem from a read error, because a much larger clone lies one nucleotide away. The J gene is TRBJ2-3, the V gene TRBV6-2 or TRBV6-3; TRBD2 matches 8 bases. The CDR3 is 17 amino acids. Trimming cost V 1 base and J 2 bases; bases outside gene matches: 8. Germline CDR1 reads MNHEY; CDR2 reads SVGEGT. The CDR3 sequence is CASSYLRTSTNTDTQYF. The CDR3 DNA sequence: TGTGCCAGCAGTTACTTGCGGACTAGCACTAACACAGATACGCAGTATTTT.

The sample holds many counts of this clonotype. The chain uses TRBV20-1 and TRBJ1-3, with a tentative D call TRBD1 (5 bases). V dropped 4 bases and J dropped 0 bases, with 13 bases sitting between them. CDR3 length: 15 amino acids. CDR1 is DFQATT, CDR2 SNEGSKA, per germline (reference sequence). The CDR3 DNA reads TGCAGTGCTAATGGGGGGTTTGGCTCTGGAAACACCATATATTTT. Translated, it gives CSANGGFGSGNTIYF.

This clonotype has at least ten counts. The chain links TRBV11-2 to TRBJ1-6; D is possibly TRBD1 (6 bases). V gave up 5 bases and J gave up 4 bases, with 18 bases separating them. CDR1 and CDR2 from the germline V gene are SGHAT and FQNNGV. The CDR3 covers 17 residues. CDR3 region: CASSPARGRGYNSPLHF. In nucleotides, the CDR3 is TGTGCCAGCAGCCCCGCCAGGGGCAGGGGTTATAATTCACCCCTCCACTTT.

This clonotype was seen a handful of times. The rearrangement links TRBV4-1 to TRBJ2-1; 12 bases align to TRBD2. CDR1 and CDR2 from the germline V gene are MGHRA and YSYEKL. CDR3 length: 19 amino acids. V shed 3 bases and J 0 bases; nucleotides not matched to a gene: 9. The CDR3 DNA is TGCGCCAGCAGCCACCCACTAGCGGGGGGCTTTAGCTCCTACAATGAGCAGTTCTTC. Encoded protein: CASSHPLAGGFSSYNEQFF.

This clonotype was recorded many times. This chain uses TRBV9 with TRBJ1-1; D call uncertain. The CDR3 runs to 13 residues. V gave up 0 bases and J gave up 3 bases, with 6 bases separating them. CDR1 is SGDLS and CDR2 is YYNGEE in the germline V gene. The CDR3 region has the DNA TGTGCCAGCAGCGTAGCGTGGGACACTGAAGCTTTCTTT. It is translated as CASSVAWDTEAFF.

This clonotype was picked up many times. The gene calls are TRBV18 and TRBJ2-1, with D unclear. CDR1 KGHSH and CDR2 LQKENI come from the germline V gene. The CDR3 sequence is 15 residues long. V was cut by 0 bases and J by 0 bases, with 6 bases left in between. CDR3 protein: CASSPPMVSYNEQFF. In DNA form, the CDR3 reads TGTGCCAGCTCACCACCGATGGTCTCCTACAATGAGCAGTTCTTC.

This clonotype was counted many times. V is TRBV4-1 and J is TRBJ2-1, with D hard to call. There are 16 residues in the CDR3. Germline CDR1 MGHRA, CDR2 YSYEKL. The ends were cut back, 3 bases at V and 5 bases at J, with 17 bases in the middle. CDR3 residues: CASSHPIRSGHNEQFF. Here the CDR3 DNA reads TGCGCCAGCAGCCACCCCATTCGGTCGGGTCACAATGAGCAGTTCTTC.

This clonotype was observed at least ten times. The CDR3 bases are TGTGCCAGCAGTTTCGGACTAGTAGGCACCGGGGAGCTGTTTTTT. Its protein product is CASSFGLVGTGELFF. This chain links TRBV12-3 or TRBV12-4 with TRBJ2-2, with TRBD2 matching 7 bases. The CDR3 totals 15 residues. The junction had 5 bases not matched to a gene; V was cut back by 3 bases and J by 4 bases.

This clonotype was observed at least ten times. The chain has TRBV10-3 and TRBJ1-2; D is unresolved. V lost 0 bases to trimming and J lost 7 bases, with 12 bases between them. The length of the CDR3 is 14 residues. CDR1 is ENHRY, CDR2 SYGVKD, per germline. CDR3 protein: CAISESSDFLGYTF. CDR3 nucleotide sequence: TGTGCCATCAGTGAGTCTTCGGATTTCCTTGGCTACACCTTC.

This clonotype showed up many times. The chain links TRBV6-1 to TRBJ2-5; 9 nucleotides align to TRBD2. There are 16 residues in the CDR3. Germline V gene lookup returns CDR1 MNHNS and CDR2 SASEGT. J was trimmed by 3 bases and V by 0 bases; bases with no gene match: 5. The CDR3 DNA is TGTGCCAGCAGTGAAGCTCGCGCTAGCGGGGAAGAGACCCAGTACTTC. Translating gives CASSEARASGEETQYF.

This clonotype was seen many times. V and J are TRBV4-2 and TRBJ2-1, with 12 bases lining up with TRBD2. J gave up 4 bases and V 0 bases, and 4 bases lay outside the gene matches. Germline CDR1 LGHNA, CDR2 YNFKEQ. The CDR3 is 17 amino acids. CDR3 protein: CASSQERLAGAYNEQFF. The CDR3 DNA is TGTGCCAGCAGCCAAGAGAGACTAGCGGGGGCGTACAATGAGCAGTTCTTC.

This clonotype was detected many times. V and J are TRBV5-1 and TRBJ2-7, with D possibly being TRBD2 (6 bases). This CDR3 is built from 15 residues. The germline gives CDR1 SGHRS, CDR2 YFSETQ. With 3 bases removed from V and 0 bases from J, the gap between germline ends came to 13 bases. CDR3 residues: CASSSSAGSSYEQYF. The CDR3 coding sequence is TGCGCCAGCAGCTCTTCCGCGGGGAGCTCCTACGAGCAGTACTTC.

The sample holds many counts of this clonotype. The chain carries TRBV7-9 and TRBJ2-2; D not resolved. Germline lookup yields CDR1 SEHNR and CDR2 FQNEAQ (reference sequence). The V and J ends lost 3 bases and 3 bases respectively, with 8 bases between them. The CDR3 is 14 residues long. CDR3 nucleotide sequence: TGTGCCAGCAGCTTGACGGTTTACACCGGGGAGCTGTTTTTT. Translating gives CASSLTVYTGELFF.

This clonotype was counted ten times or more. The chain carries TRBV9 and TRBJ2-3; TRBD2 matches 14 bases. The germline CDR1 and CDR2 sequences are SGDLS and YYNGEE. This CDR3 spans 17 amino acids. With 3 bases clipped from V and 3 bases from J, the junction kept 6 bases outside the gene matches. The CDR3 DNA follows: TGTGCCAGCAGCGCCCGGACTAGCGGGGGGACGACAGATACGCAGTATTTT. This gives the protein CASSARTSGGTTDTQYF.

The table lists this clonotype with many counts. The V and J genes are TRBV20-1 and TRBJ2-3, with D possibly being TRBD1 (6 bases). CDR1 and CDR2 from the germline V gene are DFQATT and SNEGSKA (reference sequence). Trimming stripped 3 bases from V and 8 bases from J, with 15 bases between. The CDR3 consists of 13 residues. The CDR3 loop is CSARRGSTATQYF. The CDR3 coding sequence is TGCAGTGCTAGGAGGGGGAGCACGGCTACGCAGTATTTT.

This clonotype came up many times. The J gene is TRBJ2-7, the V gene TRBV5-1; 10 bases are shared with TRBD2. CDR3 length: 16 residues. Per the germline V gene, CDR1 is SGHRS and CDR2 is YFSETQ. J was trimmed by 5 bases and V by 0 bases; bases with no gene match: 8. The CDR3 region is CASSLASGSVHNEQYF. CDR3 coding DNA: TGCGCCAGCAGCTTGGCTAGCGGGAGTGTTCACAACGAGCAGTACTTC. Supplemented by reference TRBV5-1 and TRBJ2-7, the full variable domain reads KAGVTQTPRYLIKTRGQQVTLSCSPISGHRSVSWYQQTPGQGLQFLFEYFSETQRNKGNFPGRFSGRQFSNSRSEMNVSTLELGDSALYLCASSLASGSVHNEQYFGPGTRLTVT.

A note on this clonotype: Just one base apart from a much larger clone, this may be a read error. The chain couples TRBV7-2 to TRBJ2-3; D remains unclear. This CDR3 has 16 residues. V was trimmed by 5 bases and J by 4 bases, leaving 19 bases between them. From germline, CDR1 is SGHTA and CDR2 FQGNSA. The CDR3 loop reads CASSHSLQRVADTQYF. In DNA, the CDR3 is TGTGCCAGCAGCCATTCCCTACAACGGGTGGCAGATACGCAGTATTTT.

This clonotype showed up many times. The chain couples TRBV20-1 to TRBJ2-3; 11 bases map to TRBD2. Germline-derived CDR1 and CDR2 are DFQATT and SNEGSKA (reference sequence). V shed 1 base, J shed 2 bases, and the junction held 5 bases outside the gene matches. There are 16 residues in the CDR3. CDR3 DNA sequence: TGCAGTGCTAGAGGGGCTAGCGGGGGGCACACAGATACGCAGTATTTT. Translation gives CSARGASGGHTDTQYF.